The present entry profiles one T cell receptor (beta chain) with its context. What it binds is not known. Given a much more abundant clone one base away, this may be a read error. The data belong to a study of response to subunit inactivated influenza vaccine. Germline V gene data show CDR1 as ENHRY and CDR2 as SYGVKD. The CDR3 sequence is 13 residues long. Findings and limits, study-wide: The authors offered the suggestion that each seasonal influenza vaccination recruits few new T cells.

TCRdb redid the calling of the RT-PCR reads with MiXCR, one entry per CDR3 protein. The sample holds about 500,000 distinct CDR3 sequences, 16% seen once. The sequencing used CD4+ T cells sorted from PBMCs, collected less than 25 months after vaccination. This clonotype was sampled from a man aged 45 to 75 who received an inactivated influenza vaccine. V gene TRBV10-3 combines with J gene TRBJ1-1; 8 bases agree with TRBD1. Here the CDR3 DNA reads TGTGCCTTCAGGGGACAGGATGGCACTGAAGCTTTCTTT. Its protein product is CAFRGQDGTEAFF.